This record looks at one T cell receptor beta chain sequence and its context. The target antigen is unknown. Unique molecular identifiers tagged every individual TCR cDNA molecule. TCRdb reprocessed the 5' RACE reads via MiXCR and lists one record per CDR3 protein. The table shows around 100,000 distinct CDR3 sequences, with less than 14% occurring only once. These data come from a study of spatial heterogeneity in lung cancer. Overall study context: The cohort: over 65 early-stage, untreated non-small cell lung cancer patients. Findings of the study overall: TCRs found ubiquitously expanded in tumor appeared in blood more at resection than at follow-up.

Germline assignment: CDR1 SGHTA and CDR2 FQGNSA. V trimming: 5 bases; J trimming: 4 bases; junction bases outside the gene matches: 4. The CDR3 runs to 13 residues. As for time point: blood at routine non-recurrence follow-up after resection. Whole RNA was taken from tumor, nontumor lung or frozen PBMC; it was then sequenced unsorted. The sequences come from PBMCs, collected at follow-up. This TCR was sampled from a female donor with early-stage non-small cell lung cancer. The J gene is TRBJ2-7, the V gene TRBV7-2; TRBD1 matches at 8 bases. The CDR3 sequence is CASSRQGQYEQYF. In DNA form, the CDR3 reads TGTGCCAGCAGCCGACAGGGGCAGTACGAGCAGTACTTC.